These 30 T cell receptor beta chains came from one sample sequenced in a study of blood T cells in healthy people across ages. With a J-beta primer mix and a sample-barcoded 5' primer, a second PCR ran roughly 6 to 11 cycles. Each CDR3 protein is one row after TCRdb ran MiXCR on the 5' RACE reads. The data contain 700,000 to 850,000 distinct CDR3 sequences, 40% to 65% of them singletons. Sequenced sample: blood. These receptors originate from an elderly man in good health.

This chain joins TRBV29-1 and TRBJ1-4; no clear D gene. Germline lookup yields CDR1 SQVTM and CDR2 ANQGSEA. V was clipped by 6 bases and J by 8 bases, with 10 bases between them. CDR3 length equals 11 residues. CDR3 amino acids: CSVVVGEKLFF. The CDR3 DNA sequence: TGCAGCGTGGTGGTCGGGGAAAAACTGTTTTTT. Full variable domain (rest looked up from reference TRBV29-1 and TRBJ1-4): SAVISQKPSRDICQRGTSLTIQCQVDSQVTMMFWYRQQPGQSLTLIATANQGSEATYESGFVIDKFPISRPNLTFSTLTVSNMSPEDSSIYLCSVVVGEKLFFGSGTQLSVL.

The table lists this clonotype with a few counts. The chain has TRBV6-5 and TRBJ2-5; possibly TRBD1 or TRBD2 for D (5 bases each). Germline CDR1 and CDR2: MNHEY and SVGAGI. V was shortened by 5 bases and J by 2 bases, with 15 bases between the two germline ends. This CDR3 has 15 amino acids. For the CDR3, the DNA is TGTGCCAGCAGTACCCCGAGAGGGGCACAAGAGACCCAGTACTTC. Encoded protein: CASSTPRGAQETQYF.

This clonotype was counted a single time. The chain recombines TRBV10-3 with TRBJ1-5; 8 positions match TRBD1. CDR3 length equals 14 residues. V dropped 6 bases and J dropped 3; count of bases not matched to a gene: 4. Germline CDR1 and CDR2: ENHRY and SYGVKD. CDR3 nucleotide sequence: TGTGCCATCAGGGGGACAGGTAACAATCAGCCCCAGCATTTT. It yields the protein CAIRGTGNNQPQHF.

This clonotype appeared a few times. The V and J genes are TRBV5-1 and TRBJ2-7, with D hard to call. The length of the CDR3 is 14 residues. Deletions cut 1 base from V and 3 bases from J, with 11 bases between. The V gene's germline CDR1 is SGHRS and CDR2 YFSETQ. The CDR3 here is CASSLSGTVYEQYF. CDR3 DNA: TGCGCCAGCAGCTTGTCCGGAACAGTCTACGAGCAGTACTTC.

The chain uses TRBV28 and TRBJ1-5, with D unresolved. V lost 6 bases, J lost 3 bases, and 18 bases lay in between. Looked up from germline, CDR1 is MDHEN and CDR2 is SYDVKM. The CDR3 spans 16 residues. The CDR3, as DNA: TGTGCCAGCAGAACTGGGTCCCATACCTCCAATCAGCCCCAGCATTTT. Amino acid sequence: CASRTGSHTSNQPQHF.

This chain connects TRBV27 to TRBJ2-7; D call uncertain. The CDR3 contains 16 residues. Trimming cost V 0 bases and J 0 bases, with 12 bases left between them. Germline assignment: CDR1 MNHEY and CDR2 SMNVEV (reference sequence). The CDR3 loop is CASSLSASPSSYEQYF. In nucleotides, the CDR3 is TGTGCCAGCAGTTTATCGGCGTCACCCAGCTCCTACGAGCAGTACTTC.

As concerns this clonotype: One end of the junction does not line up with germline, which may come from a read error. This chain connects TRBV25-1 to TRBJ2-7, with 7 bases that match TRBD2. The germline V gene has CDR1 MGHDK and CDR2 SYGVNS. The CDR3 runs to 12 residues. CDR3: CVSPGGNYEQYF. The DNA for the CDR3 is TGTGTCAGCCCCGGGGGGAACTACGAGCAGTACTTC.

The chain recombines TRBV6-2 or TRBV6-3 with TRBJ2-3; 12 nucleotides line up with TRBD2. After removal of 4 bases from V and 14 bases from J, the junction contained 19 bases not matched to a gene. The CDR3 length is 17 residues. From germline, CDR1 is MNHEY and CDR2 SVGEGT. CDR3 nucleotide sequence: TGTGCCAGCAGTTGGCTGACTAGCGGGAGTTTGGGCAGATACGCGTATTTT. Its protein is CASSWLTSGSLGRYAYF.

The chain uses TRBV6-5 and TRBJ2-7, with TRBD2 identical over 9 bases. The DNA end lines up better with TRBJ2-5; the J call may be wrong. The length of the CDR3 is 16 residues. Per germline, CDR1 MNHEY and CDR2 SVGAGI. The CDR3 DNA follows: TGTGCCAGCAGTTCCCCGGTTAGCGGGAGAGCAGAGACCCAGTACTTC. Protein: CASSSPVSGRAETQYF.

This clonotype was seen at least ten times. The CDR3 nucleotides are TGCAGCGTTGAGGCTAGCGGGAGGGAGACCCAGTACTTC. It is translated as CSVEASGRETQYF. The chain recombines TRBV29-1 with TRBJ2-5, with 11 bases lining up with TRBD2. The CDR3 sequence is 13 residues long. Germline V gene data show CDR1 as SQVTM and CDR2 as ANQGSEA. The trim removed 3 bases at V and 5 bases at J, leaving 2 bases unmatched.

This rearrangement joins TRBV4-2 to TRBJ2-7; possibly TRBD1 or TRBD2 for D (5 bases each). From germline, CDR1 is LGHNA and CDR2 YNFKEQ. Trimming cost V 0 bases and J 6 bases, with 15 bases left between them. This CDR3 has 15 residues. The CDR3 DNA is TGTGCCAGCAGCCAAGATGGGTCCGAGGGGCGCGAGCAGTACTTC. This codes for CASSQDGSEGREQYF.

The V gene is TRBV12-3 or TRBV12-4, the J gene TRBJ1-1; 7 nucleotides match TRBD1. Trimming cost V 8 bases and J 8 bases; bases outside gene matches: 14. The CDR3 runs 14 residues. CDR3 nucleotide sequence: TGTGCCAGCGAACTCAGGGGGGCCCCTACGGAAGCTTTCTTT. It specifies CASELRGAPTEAFF.

V is TRBV3-1 and J is TRBJ2-7, with D perhaps assigned TRBD1 or TRBD2 (6 bases each). The CDR3 has 14 amino acids. Germline V gene data show CDR1 as LGHDT and CDR2 as YNNKEL (reference sequence). The V gene lost 1 base and the J gene lost 2 bases, with 9 bases spanning the gap. The CDR3 nucleotides are TGTGCCAGCAGCCAAGCCGGGGGCCCCTACGAGCAGTACTTC. Translated: CASSQAGGPYEQYF.

The chain recombines TRBV7-6 with TRBJ2-7; TRBD1 might be the D (5 bases). The V end lost 5 bases, the J end lost 4 bases, and 12 bases lay between the germline ends. The CDR3 covers 13 residues. Looked up from germline, CDR1 is SGHVS and CDR2 is FNYEAQ. The CDR3 sequence: CASSVSQDYEQYF. The CDR3 DNA reads TGTGCCAGCAGCGTATCACAGGATTACGAGCAGTACTTC.

The chain uses TRBV15 and TRBJ2-6, with D unresolved. Germline V gives CDR1 LNHNV, CDR2 YYDKDF (reference sequence). The ends were cut back, 1 base at V and 0 bases at J, with 13 bases in the middle. CDR3 size: 18 residues. DNA for the CDR3: TGTGCCACCAGCAGAGGGACGTCCCGAAGCTCTGGGGCCAACGTCCTGACTTTC. It specifies CATSRGTSRSSGANVLTF.

This clonotype was detected only a few times. The chain is built from TRBV5-5 and TRBJ2-7; D is uncertain. This CDR3 is built from 14 residues. Trimming left V 0 bases short and J 2 bases short, with 9 bases between. Looked up from germline, CDR1 is SGHKS and CDR2 is YYEKEE (reference sequence). As DNA, the CDR3 is TGTGCCAGCAGCTTGGATTACAGCACCTACGAGCAGTACTTC. Translating it yields CASSLDYSTYEQYF.

This chain connects TRBV4-2 to TRBJ2-2; no definite D call. Germline CDR1 reads LGHNA; CDR2 reads YNFKEQ. This CDR3 has 13 residues. Trimming stripped 4 bases from V and 5 bases from J, with 8 bases between. CDR3 bases: TGTGCCAGCAGCCCAGGTCGGACCGGGGAGCTGTTTTTT. It specifies CASSPGRTGELFF.

The chain couples TRBV4-1 to TRBJ2-5, with no clear D. CDR1 and CDR2 from the germline V gene are MGHRA and YSYEKL. Trimming removed 1 base from V and 5 bases from J, with 20 bases in between. There are 17 residues in the CDR3. The CDR3 sequence: CASSQGNPTDFRETQYF. Here the CDR3 DNA reads TGCGCCAGCAGCCAAGGAAATCCTACAGATTTCAGGGAGACCCAGTACTTC.

V gene TRBV5-6 combines with J gene TRBJ2-5; 10 bases are shared with TRBD2. The germline V gene encodes CDR1 SGHDT and CDR2 YYEEEE. The V segment lost 2 bases and the J segment 5 bases; nucleotides outside the gene matches: 9. The CDR3 is 16 residues long. Here the CDR3 reads CASSFRLAGSPETQYF. In DNA form, the CDR3 reads TGTGCCAGCAGCTTTAGACTAGCGGGTTCCCCGGAGACCCAGTACTTC.

The chain couples TRBV20-1 to TRBJ2-7, with 9 bases that match TRBD1. Germline V CDR1 and CDR2: DFQATT, SNEGSKA (reference sequence). After removal of 8 bases from V and 3 bases from J, the junction contained 11 bases not matched to a gene. This CDR3 is 14 amino acids long. CDR3 region: CSRARSDRGYEQYF. The CDR3, as DNA: TGCAGTCGCGCCCGATCGGACAGGGGCTACGAGCAGTACTTC.

V gene TRBV6-1 combines with J gene TRBJ2-7; tentatively, D is TRBD1 or TRBD2 (5 bases each). The CDR3 covers 14 residues. Germline CDR1 reads MNHNS; CDR2 reads SASEGT. V lost 4 bases to trimming and J lost 2 bases, with 12 bases between them. CDR3 bases: TGTGCCAGCAGTGGAGGGGCCCCCCCCTACGAGCAGTACTTC. Residues: CASSGGAPPYEQYF.

This clonotype was seen a single time. The V gene is TRBV7-9, the J gene TRBJ2-5; 7 nucleotides agree with TRBD2. Trimming cost V 2 bases and J 5 bases; bases outside gene matches: 8. Germline V gene sequence: CDR1 SEHNR, CDR2 FQNEAQ (reference sequence). There are 15 residues in the CDR3. CDR3 nucleotide sequence: TGTGCCAGCAGCTTAAAAAAGGCGGGAGAGGAGACCCAGTACTTC. Amino acid sequence: CASSLKKAGEETQYF.

The rearrangement uses TRBV10-3 and TRBJ2-3, with a tentative D call TRBD2 (7 bases). Per the germline V gene, CDR1 is ENHRY and CDR2 is SYGVKD. Trimming cost V 3 bases and J 4 bases, with 17 bases left between them. The CDR3 totals 16 residues. CDR3 nucleotide sequence: TGTGCCATCAGTGAAGGGGGGGAGAGGGTCGCAGATACGCAGTATTTT. Its translation: CAISEGGERVADTQYF.

The genes are TRBV6-2 or TRBV6-3 and TRBJ2-1; 8 bases match TRBD2. Per germline, CDR1 MNHEY and CDR2 SVGEGT. The length of the CDR3 is 15 residues. Trimming cost V 2 bases and J 4 bases; bases outside gene matches: 4. Written as DNA, the CDR3 is TGTGCCAGCAGTTACCTACTAGCGGATTACAATGAGCAGTTCTTC. Its protein product is CASSYLLADYNEQFF.

This chain uses TRBV25-1 with TRBJ1-2; D not resolved. The CDR3 is 13 residues long. Trimming took off 4 bases at V and 4 bases at J, with 10 bases between the two ends. Germline assignment: CDR1 MGHDK and CDR2 SYGVNS. The CDR3 here is CASSGSTSYGYTF. The CDR3 bases are TGTGCCAGCAGTGGAAGTACTAGCTATGGCTACACCTTC.

This sequence joins TRBV13 and TRBJ1-1; D is ambiguous. Trimming shortened V by 4 bases and J by 3 bases, and 12 bases separated the two germline ends. From germline, CDR1 is PRHDT and CDR2 FYEKMQ (reference sequence). The CDR3 sequence is 14 residues long. CDR3 sequence reads: CASSYTVGYTEAFF. Written as DNA, the CDR3 is TGTGCCAGCAGCTATACAGTGGGTTACACTGAAGCTTTCTTT.

V and J are TRBV20-1 and TRBJ2-7; 11 nucleotides agree with TRBD2. Looked up from germline, CDR1 is DFQATT and CDR2 is SNEGSKA (reference sequence). The ends lost 4 bases at V and 0 bases at J; junction bases unmatched: 2. This CDR3 has 14 amino acids. The CDR3 bases are TGCAGTGCTAATCTAGCGGGGGGCTCCTACGAGCAGTACTTC. Translation: CSANLAGGSYEQYF.

The gene calls are TRBV5-1 and TRBJ2-7; 7 nucleotides align to TRBD1. The CDR3 totals 14 residues. Germline assignment: CDR1 SGHRS and CDR2 YFSETQ. Trimming at V came to 4 bases and at J to 5 bases, leaving 9 bases not matched to a gene. The CDR3 protein is CASSPRTGQDEQYF. In DNA, the CDR3 is TGCGCCAGCAGCCCGAGGACAGGACAGGACGAGCAGTACTTC.

This chain joins TRBV5-5 and TRBJ2-7, with 7 positions matching TRBD1. The CDR3 consists of 14 residues. Germline V CDR1 and CDR2: SGHKS, YYEKEE (reference sequence). V lost 3 bases and J lost 3; bases outside the gene matches: 6. The CDR3 bases are TGTGCCAGCAGCTCCGGGACAGCTTTCTACGAGCAGTACTTC. The encoded protein is CASSSGTAFYEQYF.

There are a few counts of this clonotype. CDR3 sequence reads: CASSLRTSGRTDTQYF. The CDR3 nucleotides read TGTGCCAGCAGCCTCCGGACTAGCGGGCGCACAGATACGCAGTATTTT. V usage is TRBV3-1 and J usage is TRBJ2-3; 11 nucleotides align to TRBD2. The V segment lost 4 bases and the J segment 1 base; nucleotides outside the gene matches: 4. Germline V CDR1 and CDR2: LGHDT, YNNKEL (reference sequence). The CDR3 has 16 residues.